A selection of T cell receptor beta chains follows, all from one sample in a study of shared clonotypes between healthy human individuals. Here immunoSEQ multiplex PCR was the method, and the copy in TCRdb shows in-frame clones only, minus some. The sample contains 2 million to 3 million clones, roughly 93% of which appear only once. Sequencing was performed on naive CD4+ T cells from PBMCs. The receptors here all came from a man in his late teens or twenties in good health. Some clones in this sample may be carry-over from other donors' samples. CDR3s include the opening cysteine and the closing phenylalanine or tryptophan. The D gene is left open where the match is weak. A clone size is listed for some rows: how often the clone was seen (once, few, many), or a class if it is expanded.

clone size | J gene | D gene | V gene | CDR3 DNA | CDR3 protein
- | TRBJ1-4 | TRBD1 | TRBV7-2 | TGTGCCAGCAGCTTCAATTACAGGGGGGCGAATGAAAAACTGTTTTTT | CASSFNYRGANEKLFF
- | TRBJ2-5 | - | TRBV2 | TGTGCCAGCGAGATAACCGGGACAAAGTACTTC | CASEITGTKYF
- | TRBJ2-1 | TRBD2 | TRBV5-6 | TGTGCCAGCAGCTTGGATATCGCGGGAGCGGGCTACAATGAGCAGTTCTTC | CASSLDIAGAGYNEQFF
- | TRBJ2-3 | - | TRBV18 | TGTGCCAGCTCACAATCGTGGGATAGCACAGATACGCAGTATTTT | CASSQSWDSTDTQYF
- | TRBJ2-5 | - | TRBV18 | TGTGCCAGCTCACCAATAGTCGGGCAAGAGACCCAGTACTTC | CASSPIVGQETQYF
- | TRBJ1-5 | - | TRBV30 | TGTGCCTGGAGTGTGGGGGGCCAACAGCCCCAGCATTTT | CAWSVGGQQPQHF
once | TRBJ2-5 | - | TRBV7-8 | TGTGCCAGCAGCTCTGGACAGCTGAGAGACCAAGAGACCCAGTACTTC | CASSSGQLRDQETQYF
- | TRBJ1-2 | - | TRBV28 | TGTGCCAGCAGTCTCCAAAGCGGCTACACCTTC | CASSLQSGYTF
- | TRBJ2-4 | TRBD2 | TRBV4-2 | TGTGCCAGCAGCCAGGCACTCGGGACTATGAAAAACATTCAGTACTTC | CASSQALGTMKNIQYF
once | TRBJ2-1 | - | TRBV18 | TGTGCCAGCTCACCAATAGCGGTTAGCTCCTACAATGAGCAGTTCTTC | CASSPIAVSSYNEQFF
- | TRBJ1-1 | - | TRBV15 | TGTGCCACCTACGATTGGGGCGGTGAAGCTTTCTTT | CATYDWGGEAFF
- | TRBJ1-2 | - | TRBV19 | TGTGCCAGTAGTATCCCCAGGACGAGGGGCTACACCTTC | CASSIPRTRGYTF
- | TRBJ2-6 | - | TRBV6-4 | TGTGCCAGCAGTCTCCAGAGCTCACGACAAAGTCGGGCCAACGTCCTGACTTTC | CASSLQSSRQSRANVLTF
- | TRBJ2-3 | - | TRBV5-1 | TGCGCCAGCAGCGGGTCCGGGAGTGGAACAGATACGCAGTATTTT | CASSGSGSGTDTQYF
once | TRBJ2-3 | TRBD1 | TRBV28 | TGTGCCAGCAGTTCAGAGACAGGGGCTGGGATTACGCAGTATTTT | CASSSETGAGITQYF